This passage covers 6 T cell receptor beta chains from one sample sequenced in a study of T cells in Graves' hyperthyroidism and ophthalmopathy. Authors of the study amplified TCR beta CDR3 regions from RNA transcripts. In the first-round RT-PCR of the TCR CDR3, the HTBI primer set was used. From the multiplex PCR reads, TCRdb called clonotypes with MiXCR, one entry per CDR3 protein. This sample carries roughly 300,000 distinct CDR3 sequences, around a quarter of them seen once, and the ten largest clones take approximately 25%. Source material: blood. The source is a man between 35 and 55 years old with Graves' hyperthyroidism that later progressed to Graves' ophthalmopathy.

The chain joins TRBV10-2 to TRBJ2-2, with 7 nucleotides matching TRBD1. V was pared by 2 bases and J by 0 bases, with 9 bases of the junction left unmatched. CDR3 length equals 18 residues. Germline loops: CDR1 WSHSY, CDR2 SAAADI. The CDR3 spells CASSERPGGAANTGELFF. DNA for the CDR3: TGCGCCAGCAGTGAGCGCCCAGGGGGAGCAGCGAACACCGGGGAGCTGTTTTTT.

This clonotype was seen many times. The chain combines TRBV15 with TRBJ1-1; D is unresolved. CDR3 length equals 15 residues. The V gene lost 0 bases and the J gene lost 1 base, with 9 bases spanning the gap. Germline V gene sequence: CDR1 LNHNV, CDR2 YYDKDF (reference sequence). The CDR3 loop reads CATSRDRSRNTEAFF. The CDR3 region has the DNA TGTGCCACCAGCAGAGATCGGTCGAGGAACACTGAAGCTTTCTTT. The full variable domain, rest sourced from reference TRBV15 and TRBJ1-1, is DAMVIQNPRYQVTQFGKPVTLSCSQTLNHNVMYWYQQKSSQAPKLLFHYYDKDFNNEADTPDNFQSRRPNTSFCFLDIRSPGLGDTAMYLCATSRDRSRNTEAFFGQGTRLTVV.

V is TRBV6-2 or TRBV6-3 and J is TRBJ2-2; 12 bases agree with TRBD2. V lost 6 bases and J lost 8; bases outside the gene matches: 1. Germline V gives CDR1 MNHEY, CDR2 SVGEGT. The CDR3 totals 13 residues. Here the CDR3 DNA reads TGTGCCAGCAGGACTAGCGGGAGTGGGGAGCTGTTTTTT. Protein sequence: CASRTSGSGELFF.

J is TRBJ2-7 and V is TRBV7-2, with 8 positions matching TRBD1. This CDR3 is built from 14 residues. Unmatched junction bases numbered 5, after V lost 2 bases and J lost 5 bases. CDR1 SGHTA and CDR2 FQGNSA come from the germline V gene. The CDR3 loop reads CASSLQGAQDEQYF. CDR3 bases: TGTGCCAGCAGCTTACAGGGGGCGCAGGACGAGCAGTACTTC.

This clonotype was detected ten times or more. The gene calls are TRBV30 and TRBJ2-7; D uncertain. This CDR3 spans 14 amino acids. Germline V gene lookup returns CDR1 GTSNPN and CDR2 SVGIG (reference sequence). Trimming left V 0 bases short and J 1 base short, with 10 bases between. This chain's CDR3 is CAWSVSVGSYEQYF. CDR3 coding DNA: TGTGCCTGGAGTGTGAGTGTGGGTTCCTACGAGCAGTACTTC.

In its sample, this clonotype was seen many times. The V call is TRBV25-1, the J call TRBJ2-6, with D perhaps matching TRBD1 (5 bases). V was shortened by 6 bases and J by 0 bases, with 9 bases between the two germline ends. Germline CDR1 and CDR2: MGHDK and SYGVNS. The CDR3 is made up of 15 amino acids. Here the CDR3 reads CASREDSSGANVLTF. CDR3 coding DNA: TGTGCCAGCAGGGAAGACAGCTCTGGGGCCAACGTCCTGACTTTC.